One sample yielded the 14 T cell receptor beta chains listed below, sequenced in a study of blood T cell repertoires in COVID-19. Some clones are missing from TCRdb's copy, which holds only in-frame ones; the method was immunoSEQ multiplex PCR. The repertoire consists of approximately 200,000 clones, with roughly 85% occurring once and the leading ten covering roughly 9.8%. The sample taken for sequencing was peripheral blood. Source of these receptors: a human donor with active or convalescent COVID-19. The donor label of this sample is uncertain.

The V call is TRBV21-1, the J call TRBJ1-1. TRBV21-1 is recorded as a pseudogene. The CDR3 is 13 amino acids. The CDR3 region is CASSKARGTEAFF. The CDR3 DNA sequence: TGTGCCAGCAGCAAAGCACGGGGCACTGAAGCTTTCTTT.

Regarding this clone: At the DNA level, this CDR3 is encoded by other sequences in the same sample as well. This chain uses TRBV3-1 (or the pseudogene TRBV3-2) with TRBJ1-4; D gene unclear. Trimming removed 1 base at V and 4 bases at J, with 4 bases between. This CDR3 region has 13 residues. From germline, CDR1 is LGHDT and CDR2 YNNKEL (reference sequence). The CDR3 loop is CASSQGLNEKLFF. For the CDR3, the DNA is TGTGCCAGCAGCCAAGGACTTAATGAAAAACTGTTTTTT.

The V call is TRBV12-3 or TRBV12-4, the J call TRBJ2-7; 7 nucleotides match TRBD1. The V segment lost 7 bases and the J segment 6 bases; nucleotides outside the gene matches: 6. This CDR3 is built from 12 residues. The CDR3 loop is CASTTYRGEQYF. The CDR3 DNA reads as TGTGCCAGCACTACGTACAGGGGCGAGCAGTACTTC.

The V and J genes are TRBV18 and TRBJ2-2, with 7 bases identical to TRBD2. Germline trimming cut 6 bases from V and 2 bases from J; bases unmatched to any gene: 6. CDR1 is KGHSH, CDR2 LQKENI, per germline. This CDR3 comprises 15 residues. For the CDR3, the DNA is TGTGCCAGCTCTCCCTGGGAGGGAAACACCGGGGAGCTGTTTTTT. As protein: CASSPWEGNTGELFF.

The chain employs TRBV2 and TRBJ2-2, with D unclear. This CDR3 is built from 17 residues. Germline CDR1 reads SNHLY; CDR2 reads FYNNEI. Trimming took off 5 bases at V and 1 base at J, with 17 bases between the two ends. The CDR3, as DNA: TGTGCCAGCAGTTTCCACGAGGAGACGGGGAACACCGGGGAGCTGTTTTTT. Protein sequence: CASSFHEETGNTGELFF.

The rearrangement uses TRBV24-1 and TRBJ2-3; 7 bases fit TRBD1. After removal of 7 bases from V and 6 bases from J, the junction contained 0 bases not matched to a gene. The CDR3 runs 11 residues. Germline V gene lookup returns CDR1 KGHDR and CDR2 SFDVKD. This CDR3 is CATSRGDTQYF. For the CDR3, the DNA is TGTGCCACCAGCAGGGGGGATACGCAGTATTTT.

The chain couples TRBV11-2 to TRBJ2-7, with 7 bases aligning to TRBD1. CDR3 length equals 16 residues. V lost 0 bases and J lost 2; bases outside the gene matches: 7. Germline V gene data show CDR1 as SGHAT and CDR2 as FQNNGV. CDR3 region: CASSLDETGIPYEQYF. In DNA, the CDR3 is TGTGCCAGCAGCTTAGATGAGACAGGGATTCCCTACGAGCAGTACTTC.

The rearrangement joins TRBV9 to TRBJ2-3, with D unresolved. The V and J ends lost 2 bases and 4 bases respectively, with 14 bases between them. Germline assignment: CDR1 SGDLS and CDR2 YYNGEE. The CDR3 is made up of 15 amino acids. Written as DNA, the CDR3 is TGTGCCAGCAGCGTGGATACGGGTGCGGCAGATACGCAGTATTTT. Protein product: CASSVDTGAADTQYF.

The chain couples TRBV19 to TRBJ1-3, with a possible D match to TRBD1 (5 bases). There are 16 residues in the CDR3. Germline V gives CDR1 LNHDA, CDR2 SQIVND (reference sequence). Trimming left V 7 bases short and J 4 bases short, with 20 bases between. CDR3: CASTSPSGKTGNTIYF. The CDR3 DNA follows: TGTGCCAGTACAAGCCCTTCAGGGAAGACCGGAAACACCATATATTTT. Based on the CDR3 plus reference TRBV19 and TRBJ1-3, the full variable domain is DGGITQSPKYLFRKEGQNVTLSCEQNLNHDAMYWYRQDPGQGLRLIYYSQIVNDFQKGDIAEGYSVSREKKESFPLTVTSAQKNPTAFYLCASTSPSGKTGNTIYFGEGSWLTVV.

This rearrangement joins TRBV7-9 to TRBJ1-2; 8 nucleotides align to TRBD1. Trimming at V came to 1 base and at J to 6 bases, leaving 7 bases not matched to a gene. Per germline, CDR1 SEHNR and CDR2 FQNEAQ (reference sequence). This CDR3 has 15 residues. The CDR3 protein is CASSLGTGSNDGYTF. The CDR3, as DNA: TGTGCCAGCAGCTTAGGGACAGGGTCGAATGATGGCTACACCTTC.

This clone has a single count. The V gene is TRBV30, the J gene TRBJ1-1, with D possibly TRBD1 on 6 matching bases. The germline gives CDR1 GTSNPN, CDR2 SVGIG (reference sequence). This CDR3 has 13 amino acids. The V end was cut by 4 bases, the J end by 1 base, with 10 bases between. CDR3 region: CAWTLGGNTEAFF. CDR3 DNA: TGTGCCTGGACTTTAGGGGGGAACACTGAAGCTTTCTTT.

The chain has TRBV29-1 and TRBJ2-5; D is unresolved. Trimming cost V 6 bases and J 4 bases, with 15 bases left between them. This CDR3 has 13 residues. Germline-derived CDR1 and CDR2 are SQVTM and ANQGSEA. CDR3 protein: CSVATGSGETQYF. DNA for the CDR3: TGCAGCGTCGCTACGGGTAGTGGAGAGACCCAGTACTTC.

This chain connects TRBV25-1 to TRBJ1-2; D is possibly TRBD1 (5 bases). Trimming removed 1 base at V and 4 bases at J, with 7 bases between. The germline CDR1 and CDR2 sequences are MGHDK and SYGVNS. The CDR3 has 13 amino acids. CDR3 region: CASSEWGGYGYTF. CDR3 in DNA: TGTGCCAGCAGTGAATGGGGGGGCTATGGCTACACCTTC.

The rearrangement joins TRBV12-3 or TRBV12-4 to TRBJ1-2; a possible D gene is TRBD1 (5 bases). Trimming took off 3 bases at V and 6 bases at J, with 11 bases between the two ends. The CDR3 spans 13 residues. The CDR3: CASSLGGVDGYTF. In DNA form, the CDR3 reads TGTGCCAGCAGTTTGGGGGGAGTGGATGGCTACACCTTC.